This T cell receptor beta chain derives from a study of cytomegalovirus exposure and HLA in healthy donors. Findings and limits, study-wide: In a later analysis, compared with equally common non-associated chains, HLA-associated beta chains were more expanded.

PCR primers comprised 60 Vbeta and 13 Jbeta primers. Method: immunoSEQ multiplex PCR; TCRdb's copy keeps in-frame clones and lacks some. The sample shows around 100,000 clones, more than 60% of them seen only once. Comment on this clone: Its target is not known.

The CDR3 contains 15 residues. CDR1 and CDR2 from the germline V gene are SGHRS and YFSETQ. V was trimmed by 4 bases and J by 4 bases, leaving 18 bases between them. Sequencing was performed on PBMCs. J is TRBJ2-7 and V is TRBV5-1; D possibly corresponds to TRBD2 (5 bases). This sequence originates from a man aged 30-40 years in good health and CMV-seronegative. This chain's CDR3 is CASSPHPGIRYEQYF. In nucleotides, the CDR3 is TGCGCCAGCAGCCCCCACCCCGGGATCCGGTACGAGCAGTACTTC. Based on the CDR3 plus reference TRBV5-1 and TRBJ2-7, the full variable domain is KAGVTQTPRYLIKTRGQQVTLSCSPISGHRSVSWYQQTPGQGLQFLFEYFSETQRNKGNFPGRFSGRQFSNSRSEMNVSTLELGDSALYLCASSPHPGIRYEQYFGPGTRLTVT.